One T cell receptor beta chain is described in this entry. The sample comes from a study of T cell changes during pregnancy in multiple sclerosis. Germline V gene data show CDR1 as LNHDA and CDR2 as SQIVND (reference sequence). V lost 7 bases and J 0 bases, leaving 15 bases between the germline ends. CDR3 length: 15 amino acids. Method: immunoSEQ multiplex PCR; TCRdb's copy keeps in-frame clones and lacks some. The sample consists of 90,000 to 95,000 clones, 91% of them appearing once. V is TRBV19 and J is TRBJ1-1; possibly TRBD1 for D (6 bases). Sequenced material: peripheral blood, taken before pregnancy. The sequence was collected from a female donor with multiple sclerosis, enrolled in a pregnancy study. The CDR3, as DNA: TGTGCCAGTACCCCAGGGGCTTCGATGAACACTGAAGCTTTCTTT. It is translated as CASTPGASMNTEAFF. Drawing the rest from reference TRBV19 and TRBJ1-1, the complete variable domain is DGGITQSPKYLFRKEGQNVTLSCEQNLNHDAMYWYRQDPGQGLRLIYYSQIVNDFQKGDIAEGYSVSREKKESFPLTVTSAQKNPTAFYLCASTPGASMNTEAFFGQGTRLTVV.